These T cell receptor beta chains were read from a single sample in a study of OX40 agonist ivuxolimab in advanced cancers. Using immunoSEQ multiplex PCR, the repertoire was profiled, and TCRdb retains in-frame clones only, with some absent. The sample contains about 100,000 clones, about nine tenths of which appear only once. Sequenced here: CD4+ or CD8+ T cells sorted from blood, sampled in a trial of the OX40 agonist ivuxolimab. The source of these receptors is an adult with an advanced solid tumor such as melanoma, head and neck, liver or kidney cancer. The CDR3 runs from the conserved cysteine through the conserved F or W. A D gene is named only where the DNA matches it firmly. The size of a clone is reported for some rows only, either as once, few or many, or as a class for expanded clones.

j_call,v_call,clone_size,d_call,cdr3_aa,cdr3_nt
TRBJ2-1,TRBV4-3,.,.,CASSQDYAARSYNEQFF,TGCGCCAGCAGCCAAGATTATGCAGCGCGATCGTACAATGAGCAGTTCTTC
TRBJ1-2,TRBV27,.,.,CALGGGSRGYTF,TGTGCCCTGGGGGGGGGATCCCGGGGCTACACCTTC
TRBJ1-1,TRBV29-1,.,.,CSVARGEAFF,TGCAGCGTTGCGAGGGGTGAAGCTTTCTTT
TRBJ1-1,TRBV29-1,.,TRBD1,CSVETGGSIAFF,TGCAGCGTCGAGACAGGGGGATCTATAGCTTTCTTT
TRBJ1-1,TRBV30,.,.,CAWSHPGMGVTLKSFF,TGTGCCTGGAGTCACCCCGGAATGGGAGTAACACTGAAGAGTTTCTTT
TRBJ1-1,TRBV6-1,.,.,CASSEVFLKAFF,TGTGCCAGCAGTGAAGTGTTCCTGAAAGCTTTCTTT
TRBJ1-2,TRBV5-1,.,TRBD1,CASEPGQGAAGYTF,TGCGCCAGCGAACCCGGGCAGGGGGCAGCGGGCTACACCTTC
TRBJ2-7,TRBV6-6,.,.,CASRTDRSEQYF,TGTGCCAGCAGAACCGACAGGTCCGAGCAGTACTTC
TRBJ1-2,TRBV28,once,.,CASTQGRYGYTF,TGTGCCAGCACCCAAGGACGGTATGGCTACACCTTC
TRBJ2-7,TRBV6-6,.,TRBD2,CASSVRAGKNYEQYF,TGTGCCAGCAGTGTAAGAGCGGGAAAAAACTACGAGCAGTACTTC
TRBJ2-3,TRBV5-8,.,TRBD1,CASSLAGTGVTDTQYF,TGTGCCAGCAGCTTGGCCGGGACAGGGGTCACAGATACGCAGTATTTT
TRBJ2-7,TRBV13,.,TRBD1,CASNSRTGAEQYF,TGTGCCAGCAACTCCCGGACAGGGGCCGAGCAGTACTTC
TRBJ2-5,TRBV14,once,.,CASSQYGETQYF,TGTGCCAGCAGCCAGTATGGGGAGACCCAGTACTTC
TRBJ2-7,TRBV5-1,.,TRBD1,CASSLQGDSTYEQYF,TGCGCCAGCAGCTTGCAGGGGGACAGCACCTACGAGCAGTACTTC
TRBJ1-1,TRBV6-6,.,.,CASSYSTVHEAFF,TGTGCCAGCAGTTACTCGACTGTTCATGAAGCTTTCTTT
TRBJ2-5,TRBV14,.,TRBD2,CASSKGLAGGPTLRRQETQYF,TGTGCCAGCAGCAAGGGACTAGCGGGAGGGCCGACATTACGAAGGCAAGAGACCCAGTACTTC
TRBJ2-7,TRBV10-3,.,TRBD1,CAISDLRTGPIAPEQYF,TGTGCCATCAGTGACTTGCGGACAGGCCCTATAGCCCCCGAGCAGTACTTC
TRBJ2-7,TRBV7-9,few,TRBD1,CAVSEDREFHEQYF,TGTGCCGTCTCCGAGGACAGGGAGTTCCACGAGCAGTACTTC
TRBJ1-3,TRBV28,.,TRBD1,CASSLMTGSGNTIYF,TGTGCCAGCAGTTTAATGACAGGGTCTGGAAACACCATATATTTT
TRBJ2-3,TRBV5-1,.,TRBD1,CASSSGTGWSTDTQYF,TGCGCCAGCAGCTCCGGGACAGGGTGGTCCACAGATACGCAGTATTTT
TRBJ2-5,TRBV29-1,.,.,CSVDGRAIPGETQYF,TGCAGCGTTGACGGGCGGGCGATCCCCGGAGAGACCCAGTACTTC
TRBJ2-3,TRBV5-1,few,.,CASSLLLSGRTDTQYF,TGCGCCAGCAGCTTGCTTTTGAGCGGACGAACAGATACGCAGTATTTT
TRBJ2-3,TRBV9,.,.,CASSVWGLDTQYF,TGTGCCAGCAGCGTATGGGGGCTCGATACGCAGTATTTT
TRBJ1-2,TRBV9,.,.,CASSVDLGATFGYTF,TGTGCCAGCAGCGTAGACCTAGGGGCGACCTTTGGCTACACCTTC
TRBJ2-6,TRBV5-6,.,.,CASSEQGPGANVLTF,TGTGCCAGCAGTGAACAGGGCCCCGGGGCCAACGTCCTGACTTTC
TRBJ2-7,TRBV7-2,.,TRBD2,CASSSGLAGGGLYEQYF,TGTGCCAGCAGTTCGGGACTAGCGGGAGGTGGGCTCTACGAGCAGTACTTC